One and the same sample provided the 12 T cell receptor beta chains below, sequenced in a study of T cells in Graves' hyperthyroidism and ophthalmopathy. Amplified regions were TCR beta CDR3 sequences from RNA transcripts. Researchers ran a first-round RT-PCR on the TCR CDR3 using the HTBI primer set. Each CDR3 protein is one row after TCRdb ran MiXCR on the multiplex PCR reads. The sample shows hundreds of thousands of distinct CDR3 sequences, about 15% of them seen only once. The sequencing sample was made of blood. These receptors originate from a woman aged 25-40 years with Graves' hyperthyroidism.

This clonotype was counted at least ten times. This chain connects TRBV5-5 to TRBJ1-4; no clear D gene. Germline CDR1 is SGHKS and CDR2 is YYEKEE (reference sequence). Trimming shortened V by 0 bases and J by 8 bases, and 11 bases separated the two germline ends. CDR3 size: 14 residues. The CDR3, as DNA: TGTGCCAGCAGCTTGGGCAGCCTCAGGGAAAAACTGTTTTTT. Encoded protein: CASSLGSLREKLFF.

This clonotype was detected a few times. V usage is TRBV20-1 and J usage is TRBJ2-7; weak D call: TRBD1 (6 bases). Germline V gene sequence: CDR1 DFQATT, CDR2 SNEGSKA (reference sequence). Trimming cost V 4 bases and J 4 bases, with 11 bases left between them. The CDR3 totals 12 residues. Here the CDR3 reads CSAKTGGYEQYF. The CDR3 bases are TGCAGTGCTAAGACAGGAGGTTACGAGCAGTACTTC.

Ten or more counts support this clonotype. The CDR3 coding sequence is TGCAGTGCTAGAGACTCGACCTCCGGGACTACGTACGAGCAGTACTTC. This codes for CSARDSTSGTTYEQYF. The rearrangement uses TRBV20-1 and TRBJ2-7; 7 bases are a match to TRBD2. The V gene end was trimmed by 0 bases and the J gene end by 4 bases; junction bases not matched to a gene: 12. The CDR3 covers 16 residues. Germline assignment: CDR1 DFQATT and CDR2 SNEGSKA (reference sequence).

The chain has TRBV7-9 and TRBJ2-7, with 8 nucleotides matching TRBD2. The J call may not be correct, given that the DNA end is closer to TRBJ2-1. The CDR3 loop spans 13 amino acids. CDR1 is SEHNR and CDR2 is FQNEAQ in the germline V gene (reference sequence). In nucleotides, the CDR3 is TGTGCCAGCCATCCCGGGAGGGCTATCGAGCAGTTCTTC. Its translation: CASHPGRAIEQFF.

This clonotype was seen at least ten times. This chain joins TRBV30 and TRBJ1-1; the D is unclear. The ends were cut back, 0 bases at V and 7 bases at J, with 9 bases in the middle. The germline CDR1 and CDR2 sequences are GTSNPN and SVGIG (reference sequence). The CDR3 has 12 amino acids. CDR3 DNA sequence: TGTGCCTGGAGTGTAAGGGCGATTGAAGCTTTCTTT. Encoded protein: CAWSVRAIEAFF. Variable domain in full (rest from reference TRBV30 and TRBJ1-1): SQTIHQWPATLVQPVGSPLSLECTVEGTSNPNLYWYRQAAGRGLQLLFYSVGIGQISSEVPQNLSASRPQDRQFILSSKKLLLSDSGFYLCAWSVRAIEAFFGQGTRLTVV.

The J gene is TRBJ2-7, the V gene TRBV29-1; TRBD2 aligns across 10 bases. Germline CDR1 SQVTM, CDR2 ANQGSEA. There are 15 residues in the CDR3. With 7 bases clipped from V and 2 bases from J, the junction kept 11 bases outside the gene matches. The CDR3 nucleotides are TGCAGCGCTCGATTAGGACTAGCGGACCCCTACGAGCAGTACTTC. It codes for CSARLGLADPYEQYF.

This clonotype occurred a few times. V gene TRBV24-1 combines with J gene TRBJ1-5; the D is unclear. The CDR3 has 15 residues. Germline V gene data show CDR1 as KGHDR and CDR2 as SFDVKD. V lost 0 bases and J lost 2, with 7 bases in between. This CDR3 is CATSDLGVGNQPQHF. The CDR3 DNA reads TGTGCCACCAGTGATTTGGGGGTTGGCAATCAGCCCCAGCATTTT.

This clonotype was picked up a small number of times. The V gene is TRBV28, the J gene TRBJ1-6; TRBD1 matches at 12 bases. Germline CDR1 and CDR2: MDHEN and SYDVKM. V shed 4 bases and J 10 bases; nucleotides not matched to a gene: 8. This CDR3 has 16 residues. The CDR3 region is CASSSPGTGGFSPLHF. CDR3 sequence (DNA): TGTGCCAGCAGTTCCCCCGGGACAGGGGGCTTCTCACCCCTCCACTTT.

This clonotype was recorded many times. The J gene is TRBJ2-7, the V gene TRBV5-1; D is possibly TRBD1 or TRBD2 (5 bases each). V was cut by 4 bases and J by 0 bases, with 11 bases left in between. CDR3 length equals 14 residues. Germline CDR1 is SGHRS and CDR2 is YFSETQ. The DNA for the CDR3 is TGCGCCAGCAGCGACCGGGACGTCTCCTACGAGCAGTACTTC. Translation gives CASSDRDVSYEQYF.

In this sample, this clonotype turned up many times. The CDR3 loop is CASSFRTGAMNTEAFF. The CDR3 nucleotides read TGTGCCAGCAGTTTTAGGACAGGTGCCATGAACACTGAAGCTTTCTTT. This chain uses TRBV12-3 or TRBV12-4 with TRBJ1-1; 7 bases align to TRBD1. The CDR3 has 16 residues. V lost 3 bases and J lost 0; bases outside the gene matches: 7.

This chain joins TRBV7-6 and TRBJ2-3; weak D call: TRBD2 (5 bases). CDR1 and CDR2 from the germline V gene are SGHVS and FNYEAQ. The V end lost 5 bases, the J end lost 4 bases, and 13 bases lay between the germline ends. The CDR3 extends over 14 amino acids. The CDR3 bases are TGTGCCAGCAGCGTAACGAGGGCCCCAGATACGCAGTATTTT. Translated: CASSVTRAPDTQYF.

This clonotype turned up a few times. The chain uses TRBV5-5 and TRBJ2-5; 7 positions match TRBD2. The germline gives CDR1 SGHKS, CDR2 YYEKEE (reference sequence). The CDR3 extends over 15 amino acids. Trimming removed 0 bases from V and 4 bases from J; junction bases left unmatched: 6. For the CDR3, the DNA is TGTGCCAGCAGCTTGGCAGTATCGGGAGGAGAGACCCAGTACTTC. It translates to CASSLAVSGGETQYF.